The 24 T cell receptor beta chains in this list originate from one sample, sequenced in a study of blood T cell repertoires in COVID-19 (TCRdb year 2020). Library method: the immunoSEQ multiplex PCR assay. The clones in this table, taken by TCRdb from immuneACCESS, are in-frame only. Not every clone is retained; where verified, under half of the shortfall comes from an unresolved V gene, and the cause of the rest is unknown. The sample table lists around 400,000 clones, over 75% of them with a count of one. The leading ten clones occupy over 9.5% of the sample. Sequenced material: peripheral blood. These TCRs come from a woman in her twenties or thirties with COVID-19, enrolled during active disease.

This chain uses TRBV5-1 with TRBJ2-5; tentatively, D is TRBD2 (5 bases). The germline gives CDR1 SGHRS, CDR2 YFSETQ. Between the trimmed V and J ends, which lost 0 bases and 2 bases, there was a span of 14 bases. The CDR3 covers 16 residues. Here the CDR3 reads CASSLAGGAVQETQYF. CDR3 DNA: TGCGCCAGCAGCTTGGCCGGTGGAGCGGTTCAAGAGACCCAGTACTTC.

V and J are TRBV6-5 and TRBJ2-2; D is perhaps TRBD1 (8 bases). Between the trimmed V and J ends, which lost 4 bases and 4 bases, there was a span of 16 bases. The germline V gene encodes CDR1 MNHEY and CDR2 SVGAGI. This CDR3 has 16 amino acids. The CDR3, as DNA: TGTGCCAGCAGTTCCCGGACAGGGAGGGTCACCGGGGAGCTGTTTTTT. Translating it yields CASSSRTGRVTGELFF.

The J gene is TRBJ2-1, the V gene TRBV19, with D maybe TRBD2 (6 bases). Germline CDR1 LNHDA, CDR2 SQIVND (reference sequence). V lost 6 bases, J lost 0 bases, and 18 bases lay in between. This CDR3 is built from 17 residues. CDR3 DNA: TGTGCCAGTAGCGCTACTCGGGACGGGGGCTCCTACAATGAGCAGTTCTTC. Its translation: CASSATRDGGSYNEQFF.

The gene calls are TRBV15 and TRBJ1-2; perhaps TRBD1 as D (5 bases). The CDR3 is made up of 15 amino acids. Trimming shortened V by 1 base and J by 4 bases, and 13 bases separated the two germline ends. CDR1 and CDR2 from the germline V gene are LNHNV and YYDKDF (reference sequence). The CDR3 is CATSRGRQRTYGYTF. CDR3 nucleotide sequence: TGTGCCACCAGCAGAGGGAGACAGCGCACCTATGGCTACACCTTC.

The chain joins TRBV11-2 to TRBJ1-1, with TRBD1 as a possible D gene (5 bases). Per the germline V gene, CDR1 is SGHAT and CDR2 is FQNNGV. Trimming removed 5 bases from V and 5 bases from J, with 15 bases in between. There are 14 residues in the CDR3. The CDR3 reads CASSQRGIGTEAFF. The CDR3 DNA sequence: TGTGCCAGCAGCCAAAGGGGCATAGGGACTGAAGCTTTCTTT.

J is TRBJ2-5 and V is TRBV19; 10 bases fit TRBD1. The germline V gene has CDR1 LNHDA and CDR2 SQIVND (reference sequence). The CDR3 is 15 residues long. Trimming removed 6 bases from V and 4 bases from J; junction bases left unmatched: 8. The CDR3 reads CASSPDRGGGETQYF. The CDR3 DNA is TGTGCCAGTAGCCCGGACAGGGGGGGTGGAGAGACCCAGTACTTC.

The CDR3 DNA follows: TGTGCCAGCAGCCCACGATTGGGCCTAGCGAAGTACGAGCAGTACTTC. It yields the protein CASSPRLGLAKYEQYF. The chain carries TRBV9 and TRBJ2-7, with D tentatively TRBD2 (6 bases). Germline loops: CDR1 SGDLS, CDR2 YYNGEE. V was clipped by 4 bases and J by 4 bases, with 21 bases between them. The CDR3 is 16 residues long.

In regard to this clone: Other DNA sequences within the sample encode an identical CDR3. The V call is TRBV6-5, the J call TRBJ1-5, with 11 bases that match TRBD1. The junction had 3 bases not matched to a gene; V was cut back by 5 bases and J by 6 bases. This CDR3 has 14 residues. Germline V lookup: CDR1 MNHEY, CDR2 SVGAGI. CDR3 sequence: CASSRDRGSQPQHF. CDR3 in DNA: TGTGCCAGCAGTCGGGACAGGGGGAGTCAGCCCCAGCATTTT.

This clone is a singleton in its sample. The chain couples TRBV7-2 to TRBJ2-3; tentative D call: TRBD2 (6 bases). Trimming stripped 6 bases from V and 0 bases from J, with 13 bases between. In germline, CDR1 is SGHTA, CDR2 FQGNSA. CDR3 size: 15 residues. In nucleotides, the CDR3 is TGTGCCAGCAGGCTACTAGCCGGTAGCACAGATACGCAGTATTTT. Its protein product is CASRLLAGSTDTQYF.

The chain has TRBV7-9 and TRBJ2-1, with no clear D. The CDR3 runs 11 residues. Trimming removed 5 bases from V and 5 bases from J, with 4 bases in between. The germline V gene encodes CDR1 SEHNR and CDR2 FQNEAQ (reference sequence). The CDR3 loop reads CASSPDNEQFF. The DNA of the CDR3 is TGTGCCAGCAGCCCGGACAATGAGCAGTTCTTC.

The V and J genes are TRBV11-2 and TRBJ2-7; 8 nucleotides line up with TRBD2. V dropped 11 bases and J dropped 9; count of bases not matched to a gene: 9. This CDR3 has 11 amino acids. The germline V gene has CDR1 SGHAT and CDR2 FQNNGV. The CDR3 DNA reads TGTGCCGCGGGGACTAGGGGGATGCAGTACTTC. It translates to CAAGTRGMQYF.

V gene TRBV7-3 combines with J gene TRBJ2-5; perhaps TRBD1 as D (6 bases). The CDR3 extends over 14 amino acids. The germline CDR1 and CDR2 sequences are SGHTA and FQGTGA. V gave up 5 bases and J gave up 2 bases, with 12 bases separating them. DNA for the CDR3: TGTGCCAGCAGCGCATCGGGACAACAAGAGACCCAGTACTTC. It encodes CASSASGQQETQYF. The variable domain in full, completed from reference TRBV7-3 and TRBJ2-5, reads GAGVSQTPSNKVTEKGKYVELRCDPISGHTALYWYRQSLGQGPEFLIYFQGTGAADDSGLPNDRFFAVRPEGSVSTLKIQRTERGDSAVYLCASSASGQQETQYFGPGTRLLVL.

This chain connects TRBV4-1 to TRBJ2-7; D remains ambiguous. Germline CDR1 and CDR2: MGHRA and YSYEKL. Trimming shortened V by 3 bases and J by 2 bases, and 14 bases separated the two germline ends. This CDR3 is 15 amino acids long. The CDR3 reads CASSHPARQTYEQYF. The CDR3 bases are TGCGCCAGCAGCCACCCCGCGAGGCAGACCTACGAGCAGTACTTC.

This chain uses TRBV28 with TRBJ1-5, with D tentatively TRBD1 (6 bases). With 6 bases removed from V and 7 bases from J, the gap between germline ends came to 19 bases. This CDR3 spans 15 amino acids. The germline CDR1 and CDR2 sequences are MDHEN and SYDVKM. The CDR3 region has the DNA TGTGCCAGCAGCTCCTCAGGGGCCGGGATCCAGCCCCAGCATTTT. It specifies CASSSSGAGIQPQHF.

This rearrangement joins TRBV4-1 to TRBJ2-1; TRBD2 matches at 7 bases. CDR3 length: 15 residues. Germline V gene sequence: CDR1 MGHRA, CDR2 YSYEKL. The V gene end was trimmed by 8 bases and the J gene end by 1 base; junction bases not matched to a gene: 8. CDR3 nucleotide sequence: TGCGCCAGCCGGCTAGCGGCCCAATCCTACAATGAGCAGTTCTTC. Its translation is CASRLAAQSYNEQFF.

This chain connects TRBV19 to TRBJ2-7, with 14 bases matching TRBD2. The ends lost 3 bases at V and 5 bases at J; junction bases unmatched: 12. This CDR3 is built from 18 residues. Germline-derived CDR1 and CDR2 are LNHDA and SQIVND (reference sequence). The CDR3 DNA sequence: TGTGCCAGTAGTATGGCTCCGGGACTAGCGGGAGTGAACAACGAGCAGTACTTC. Protein sequence: CASSMAPGLAGVNNEQYF. Variable domain in full (rest from reference TRBV19 and TRBJ2-7): DGGITQSPKYLFRKEGQNVTLSCEQNLNHDAMYWYRQDPGQGLRLIYYSQIVNDFQKGDIAEGYSVSREKKESFPLTVTSAQKNPTAFYLCASSMAPGLAGVNNEQYFGPGTRLTVT.

This clone showed up just once. J is TRBJ2-7 and V is TRBV7-2; possible D gene TRBD2, 5 bases. V lost 5 bases and J 1 base, leaving 15 bases between the germline ends. CDR1 and CDR2 (germline): SGHTA, FQGNSA. The CDR3 has 15 amino acids. The CDR3 region has the DNA TGTGCCAGCAGCACGACGGCTAGCCCTTCCTACGAGCAGTACTTC. The encoded protein is CASSTTASPSYEQYF.

The rearrangement joins TRBV10-1 to TRBJ2-7; weak D call: TRBD1 (6 bases). Trimming removed 5 bases from V and 3 bases from J, with 8 bases in between. CDR3 length: 12 amino acids. Germline lookup yields CDR1 WNHNN and CDR2 SYGVQD (reference sequence). The CDR3 nucleotides read TGCGCCAGCAGTAACAGGGTCTACGAGCAGTACTTC. This encodes CASSNRVYEQYF.

The rearrangement uses TRBV20-1 and TRBJ2-7; D is unresolved. The CDR3 is made up of 13 amino acids. Germline V gives CDR1 DFQATT, CDR2 SNEGSKA (reference sequence). Trimming removed 3 bases from V and 4 bases from J, with 13 bases in between. Written as DNA, the CDR3 is TGCAGTGCTAGTCTAGTCTCGACGTACGAGCAGTACTTC. It encodes CSASLVSTYEQYF.

The gene calls are TRBV4-3 and TRBJ2-7; a weak D match, TRBD1 (6 bases). The CDR3 loop spans 14 amino acids. V lost 3 bases to trimming and J lost 3 bases, with 12 bases between them. Germline V gives CDR1 LGHNA, CDR2 YSLEER. CDR3 bases: TGCGCCAGCAGCCAGAACACAGGGTACTACGAGCAGTACTTC. Translation: CASSQNTGYYEQYF.

J is TRBJ1-5 and V is TRBV30, with 7 bases identical to TRBD1. The CDR3 extends over 15 amino acids. CDR1 is GTSNPN, CDR2 SVGIG, per germline (reference sequence). Trimming at V came to 0 bases and at J to 2 bases, leaving 4 bases not matched to a gene. CDR3 DNA sequence: TGTGCCTGGAGTGTAGAGGGGGCTGGCAATCAGCCCCAGCATTTT. Amino acids: CAWSVEGAGNQPQHF.

This clone was counted a single time. This sequence joins TRBV19 and TRBJ1-5; perhaps TRBD1 as D (5 bases). CDR3 length equals 14 residues. Trimming stripped 4 bases from V and 7 bases from J, with 14 bases between. Germline V gives CDR1 LNHDA, CDR2 SQIVND (reference sequence). This CDR3 is CASSKMGGRQPQHF. In DNA, the CDR3 is TGTGCCAGTAGTAAAATGGGGGGACGCCAGCCCCAGCATTTT.

This clone was detected only once. Sequence at one end of the junction differs from germline and may be a read error. Other nucleotide sequences in the sample specify the same CDR3. The rearrangement links TRBV6-5 to TRBJ1-6; D might be TRBD1 (6 bases). The CDR3 spans 15 residues. Germline loops: CDR1 MNHEY, CDR2 SVGAGI. CDR3 loop: CASSYWGQSNSPLHF. CDR3 coding DNA: TGTGCCAGCAGTTACTGGGGACAAAGTAATTCACCCCTTCACTTT.

The J gene is TRBJ1-5, the V gene TRBV10-2, with TRBD1 as a possible D gene (6 bases). CDR1 is WSHSY, CDR2 SAAADI, per germline. The CDR3 runs 17 residues. Trimming pared 5 bases from V and 0 bases from J, leaving 17 bases between. The CDR3: CASSLGHRPYSNQPQHF. The DNA of the CDR3 is TGCGCCAGCAGTTTGGGACACCGCCCTTATAGCAATCAGCCCCAGCATTTT.